A single sample is the source of the 25 T cell receptor beta chains below, sequenced in a study of cytomegalovirus exposure and HLA in healthy donors. PCR was performed using 60 Vbeta and 13 Jbeta primers. Some clones are missing from TCRdb's copy, which holds only in-frame ones; the method was immunoSEQ multiplex PCR. This table holds some 70,000 clones, roughly four fifths found once. The sequencing sample was made of PBMCs. The source of these receptors is a man between 18 and 35 years old in good health and CMV-seronegative.

The chain combines TRBV28 with TRBJ1-2, with D perhaps TRBD1 (5 bases). V gave up 5 bases and J gave up 6 bases, with 19 bases separating them. CDR1 is MDHEN and CDR2 is SYDVKM in the germline V gene. There are 15 residues in the CDR3. The CDR3 DNA reads as TGTGCCAGCAGTCGAAACTGGGGGGGGATTCATGGCTACACCTTC. Translated, it gives CASSRNWGGIHGYTF.

The J gene is TRBJ1-6, the V gene TRBV4-3; 10 nucleotides match TRBD1. The V segment lost 1 base and the J segment 7 bases; nucleotides outside the gene matches: 1. Germline assignment: CDR1 LGHNA and CDR2 YSLEER. The CDR3 sequence is 15 residues long. The CDR3 loop reads CASSQAGQGNSPLHF. The CDR3 DNA reads TGCGCCAGCAGCCAAGCGGGACAGGGGAATTCACCCCTCCACTTT.

The V call is TRBV2, the J call TRBJ2-5; possibly TRBD2 for D (6 bases). Germline V gene lookup returns CDR1 SNHLY and CDR2 FYNNEI. V was shortened by 6 bases and J by 1 base, with 12 bases between the two germline ends. This CDR3 spans 14 amino acids. The CDR3 protein is CASSPRLGQETQYF. The DNA for the CDR3 is TGTGCCAGCAGCCCTAGACTAGGCCAAGAGACCCAGTACTTC.

This clone was seen a handful of times. The chain uses TRBV7-2 and TRBJ2-3; TRBD2 is a possible D gene (5 bases). The CDR3 totals 15 residues. CDR1 and CDR2 from the germline V gene are SGHTA and FQGNSA. V was cut by 5 bases and J by 7 bases, with 19 bases left in between. The CDR3 loop is CASSRTRFGYHTQYF. The CDR3 bases are TGTGCCAGCAGCCGAACTAGATTTGGCTACCATACGCAGTATTTT.

The chain joins TRBV30 to TRBJ2-3; TRBD2 might be the D (5 bases). V lost 0 bases and J lost 3, with 10 bases in between. The CDR3 has 14 amino acids. In germline, CDR1 is GTSNPN, CDR2 SVGIG (reference sequence). The CDR3 DNA is TGTGCCTGGAGTGTACGGTCGGGAACAGATACGCAGTATTTT. It translates to CAWSVRSGTDTQYF.

This rearrangement joins TRBV7-2 to TRBJ2-7, with D perhaps TRBD2 (5 bases). The CDR3 extends over 17 amino acids. Germline CDR1 and CDR2: SGHTA and FQGNSA. V was shortened by 4 bases and J by 2 bases, with 21 bases between the two germline ends. DNA for the CDR3: TGTGCCAGCAGCTACATCTTTGGAGGATTCCATACCTACGAGCAGTACTTC. It yields the protein CASSYIFGGFHTYEQYF.

This chain uses TRBV27 with TRBJ1-2, with D possibly matching TRBD1 (6 bases). This CDR3 spans 14 amino acids. Germline V gene lookup returns CDR1 MNHEY and CDR2 SMNVEV (reference sequence). The V gene lost 5 bases and the J gene lost 0 bases, with 10 bases spanning the gap. CDR3 coding DNA: TGTGCCAGCAGTGCTCGACAGGCTAACTATGGCTACACCTTC. Translation: CASSARQANYGYTF.

The chain joins TRBV6-4 to TRBJ2-3; 10 nucleotides line up with TRBD1. The CDR3 loop spans 15 amino acids. In germline, CDR1 is MRHNA, CDR2 SNTAGT. The trim removed 3 bases at V and 1 base at J, leaving 1 base unmatched. CDR3 residues: CASSEDRGGTDTQYF. The CDR3 nucleotides read TGTGCCAGCAGTGAGGACAGGGGGGGCACAGATACGCAGTATTTT.

This chain uses TRBV4-3 with TRBJ2-7, with 11 bases fitting TRBD1. CDR3 size: 15 residues. The junction had 2 bases not matched to a gene; V was cut back by 1 base and J by 3 bases. Germline-derived CDR1 and CDR2 are LGHNA and YSLEER. The CDR3 bases are TGCGCCAGCAGCCAAGCCGGGACAGGGGGCTACGAGCAGTACTTC. Translating it yields CASSQAGTGGYEQYF.

The chain couples TRBV2 to TRBJ1-6, with D perhaps matching TRBD1 (5 bases). V lost 3 bases and J 7 bases, leaving 16 bases between the germline ends. The CDR3 covers 16 residues. Germline assignment: CDR1 SNHLY and CDR2 FYNNEI. This CDR3 is CASSERGGTWNSPLHF. In DNA form, the CDR3 reads TGTGCCAGCAGTGAGCGTGGGGGGACGTGGAATTCACCCCTCCACTTT.

V and J are TRBV10-2 and TRBJ1-2, with TRBD1 identical over 7 bases. Trimming removed 6 bases from V and 3 bases from J; junction bases left unmatched: 10. The germline CDR1 and CDR2 sequences are WSHSY and SAAADI. The CDR3 totals 15 residues. For the CDR3, the DNA is TGCGCCAGCAGGAAGCCGGGACAGATGTACTATGGCTACACCTTC. This gives the protein CASRKPGQMYYGYTF.

The chain combines TRBV30 with TRBJ1-4, with 9 nucleotides matching TRBD1. Germline CDR1 reads GTSNPN; CDR2 reads SVGIG (reference sequence). With V trimmed by 5 bases and J by 11 bases, 15 bases remained unmatched. This CDR3 region has 15 residues. This CDR3 reads CAWGIGGQGEFKLFF. CDR3 DNA: TGTGCCTGGGGTATAGGGGGACAGGGAGAATTTAAACTGTTTTTT.

The rearrangement uses TRBV27 and TRBJ2-7, with TRBD1 matching 9 bases. Germline assignment: CDR1 MNHEY and CDR2 SMNVEV (reference sequence). The CDR3 extends over 15 amino acids. V lost 5 bases, J lost 4 bases, and 9 bases stayed unmatched. The CDR3 is CASSTGQGFGYEQYF. The CDR3 DNA follows: TGTGCCAGCAGTACGGGACAGGGTTTCGGGTACGAGCAGTACTTC.

V and J are TRBV2 and TRBJ2-2; D remains unclear. V gave up 3 bases and J gave up 8 bases, with 19 bases separating them. Germline V gene sequence: CDR1 SNHLY, CDR2 FYNNEI. The CDR3 extends over 16 amino acids. The CDR3 here is CASSDPFSVIDGELFF. Here the CDR3 DNA reads TGTGCCAGCAGTGACCCCTTCAGCGTAATAGATGGGGAGCTGTTTTTT.

CDR3 sequence: CASSPHPHQNTEAFF. CDR3 DNA: TGTGCCAGCTCACCACATCCCCATCAAAACACTGAAGCTTTCTTT. The chain couples TRBV18 to TRBJ1-1, with unresolved D. V gave up 1 base and J gave up 2 bases, with 11 bases separating them. The germline CDR1 and CDR2 sequences are KGHSH and LQKENI. This CDR3 contains 15 residues.

The J gene is TRBJ2-4, the V gene TRBV7-3; D may be TRBD1 (6 bases). This CDR3 region has 14 residues. CDR1 is SGHTA and CDR2 is FQGTGA in the germline V gene. Trimming took 5 bases from V and 13 from J, leaving 21 bases between them. The CDR3 DNA reads as TGTGCCAGCAGCCCGCCGGACAGATCGAGGCTCCAGTACTTC. As protein: CASSPPDRSRLQYF. The full variable domain, in which reference TRBV7-3 and TRBJ2-4 provide the parts outside the CDR3, is GAGVSQTPSNKVTEKGKYVELRCDPISGHTALYWYRQSLGQGPEFLIYFQGTGAADDSGLPNDRFFAVRPEGSVSTLKIQRTERGDSAVYLCASSPPDRSRLQYFGAGTRLSVL.

The chain uses TRBV5-1 and TRBJ2-1; D is unclear. V lost 4 bases, J lost 0 bases, and 11 bases lay in between. This CDR3 region has 15 residues. Germline V gives CDR1 SGHRS, CDR2 YFSETQ. The CDR3: CASSPQTSSYNEQFF. CDR3 nucleotide sequence: TGCGCCAGCAGCCCACAGACGAGCTCCTACAATGAGCAGTTCTTC.

This chain uses TRBV6-5 with TRBJ1-1; D may be TRBD1 (5 bases). CDR1 and CDR2 (germline): MNHEY, SVGAGI. This CDR3 region has 14 residues. Deletions cut 4 bases from V and 0 bases from J, with 9 bases between. Written as DNA, the CDR3 is TGTGCCAGCAGTTTGGCAGGGTTGAACACTGAAGCTTTCTTT. It specifies CASSLAGLNTEAFF.

V and J are TRBV28 and TRBJ1-5; D call uncertain. The CDR3 sequence is 13 residues long. The V and J ends lost 4 bases and 9 bases respectively, with 13 bases between them. CDR1 and CDR2 from the germline V gene are MDHEN and SYDVKM. DNA for the CDR3: TGTGCCAGCAGTTCCTCTACCTATCGGCCCCAGCATTTT. Amino acids: CASSSSTYRPQHF.

J is TRBJ2-7 and V is TRBV11-2; possibly TRBD2 for D (6 bases). This CDR3 has 15 amino acids. Germline-derived CDR1 and CDR2 are SGHAT and FQNNGV. Trimming removed 5 bases from V and 2 bases from J, with 16 bases in between. The CDR3 here is CASSPPGDGPYEQYF. CDR3 bases: TGTGCCAGCAGCCCCCCGGGGGATGGCCCCTACGAGCAGTACTTC. The complete variable domain, with remaining parts taken from reference TRBV11-2 and TRBJ2-7, reads EAGVAQSPRYKIIEKRQSVAFWCNPISGHATLYWYQQILGQGPKLLIQFQNNGVVDDSQLPKDRFSAERLKGVDSTLKIQPAKLEDSAVYLCASSPPGDGPYEQYFGPGTRLTVT.

The chain has TRBV6-1 and TRBJ1-3, with 9 bases fitting TRBD1. The CDR3 is 16 amino acids. V shed 3 bases and J 0 bases; nucleotides not matched to a gene: 3. Germline CDR1 is MNHNS and CDR2 is SASEGT. The CDR3 DNA reads TGTGCCAGCAGTGACGGGACAGGGAGCTCTGGAAACACCATATATTTT. This gives the protein CASSDGTGSSGNTIYF.

The J gene is TRBJ1-2, the V gene TRBV28; tentative D call: TRBD1 (6 bases). Germline CDR1 and CDR2: MDHEN and SYDVKM. This CDR3 region has 15 residues. Trimming took 3 bases from V and 6 from J, leaving 17 bases between them. CDR3 loop: CASSLRQGEGDGYTF. The DNA for the CDR3 is TGTGCCAGCAGTTTGAGACAAGGGGAGGGGGATGGCTACACCTTC.

V usage is TRBV6-5 and J usage is TRBJ1-5, with no clear D. Trimming took 6 bases from V and 4 from J, leaving 13 bases between them. CDR3 length: 14 amino acids. CDR1 and CDR2 from the germline V gene are MNHEY and SVGAGI. This CDR3 reads CASSPVGGNQPQHF. CDR3 sequence (DNA): TGTGCCAGCAGCCCCGTGGGAGGGAATCAGCCCCAGCATTTT.

This clone came up once. The rearrangement links TRBV7-2 to TRBJ2-1, with 10 nucleotides matching TRBD2. With V trimmed by 1 base and J by 6 bases, 3 bases remained unmatched. In germline, CDR1 is SGHTA, CDR2 FQGNSA. This CDR3 contains 15 residues. The chain's CDR3 is CASSLVLAGINEQFF. The CDR3 coding sequence is TGTGCCAGCAGCTTAGTACTAGCGGGAATCAATGAGCAGTTCTTC. Based on the CDR3 plus reference TRBV7-2 and TRBJ2-1, the full variable domain is GAGVSQSPSNKVTEKGKDVELRCDPISGHTALYWYRQSLGQGLEFLIYFQGNSAPDKSGLPSDRFSAERTGGSVSTLTIQRTQQEDSAVYLCASSLVLAGINEQFFGPGTRLTVL.

This clone was found once. The chain recombines TRBV6-5 with TRBJ1-1; 8 bases are shared with TRBD1. The CDR3 is made up of 15 amino acids. V gave up 1 base and J gave up 1 base; unmatched junction bases: 2. Germline V gene data show CDR1 as MNHEY and CDR2 as SVGAGI. CDR3 loop: CASSYLGTGNTEAFF. CDR3 sequence (DNA): TGTGCCAGCAGTTACTTAGGGACAGGGAACACTGAAGCTTTCTTT.